This T cell receptor (beta chain) was recorded in a study of cytomegalovirus exposure and HLA in healthy donors. This CDR3 spans 13 amino acids. The V gene lost 6 bases and the J gene lost 0 bases, with 9 bases spanning the gap. Per the germline V gene, CDR1 is MNHNS and CDR2 is SASEGT. Vbeta (60) and Jbeta (13) primers were used in the PCR. Profiled with immunoSEQ multiplex PCR; TCRdb holds only in-frame clones, not every one. This sample has 150,000 or so clones; 74% occur once, and the top ten carry around 2.3%. V usage is TRBV6-1 and J usage is TRBJ2-7; no definite D call. This TCR came from a man in his thirties or forties in good health and CMV-seronegative. Material for sequencing was PBMCs. The CDR3 bases are TGTGCCAGCAGCTGGTCCAGCTCCTACGAGCAGTACTTC. It translates to CASSWSSSYEQYF.